This entry concerns a single T cell receptor (beta chain). Its target is not known. The data were taken from a study of graft-versus-host responses after intestinal transplantation. Trimming removed 5 bases at V and 7 bases at J, with 11 bases between. From germline, CDR1 is SEHNR and CDR2 FQNEAQ (reference sequence). There are 12 residues in the CDR3. General study findings and limits: There were GvH clones found in recipient marrow, and some of them appeared first in ileum or blood.

Only in-frame clones appear in the TCRdb table, and some are missing; sequencing was by immunoSEQ multiplex PCR. The data contain around 130,000 clones, more than 90% of them singletons. The chain combines TRBV7-9 with TRBJ2-5; unclear D gene. The sequence was collected from a human donor who received an intestinal transplant. This sample comprised unstimulated CD4+ T cells sorted from spleen or lymph node cells, obtained before intestinal transplant. The CDR3: CASSRVMGTQYF. The DNA for the CDR3 is TGTGCCAGCAGCCGAGTAATGGGGACCCAGTACTTC.